This T cell receptor (beta chain) was found in a study of cytomegalovirus exposure and HLA in healthy donors. Both 60 Vbeta primers and 13 Jbeta primers went into the PCR. TCRdb's table, derived via immunoSEQ multiplex PCR, lists solely in-frame clones and lacks some. The repertoire has about 120,000 clones, around 80% of them found once; the top ten carry 8.8%. CDR3 length: 14 residues. Germline-derived CDR1 and CDR2 are SGHNT and YENEEA. Unmatched junction bases numbered 2, after V lost 6 bases and J lost 3 bases. Whole-study findings and limits: Several V segments, TRBV6-2 and TRBV6-3 among them, could not be told apart and were dropped.

Details on this clone: Its antigen is currently unknown.

The material sequenced was PBMCs. This sequence joins TRBV11-3 and TRBJ2-2, with 9 positions matching TRBD1. This receptor was identified in a female donor in good health and CMV-seropositive. In nucleotides, the CDR3 is TGTGCCAGCAGTCGGACAGGGGACACCGGGGAGCTGTTTTTT. Amino acids: CASSRTGDTGELFF.